This paragraph reports one TCR beta chain. The target of this receptor is not known. No much larger clone is present one base from it, and per-base qualities are unavailable. The data were taken from a study of cytomegalovirus exposure and HLA in healthy donors (TCRdb year 2017). In the study overall: In an earlier analysis of 587 of the donors, about 270 Gb of sequence data and some 100 million unique TCR beta sequences from 180 million or so T cells were reported. To decide whether each TCR beta V gene segment behaved as functional or pseudogenic, an earlier analysis of 587 of the donors relied on high-throughput TCR beta sequencing. Both class I and class II loci were covered by HLA typing, at four-digit resolution. Rather than using new phenotypic data, the later analysis identified candidate immune exposures from TCR beta sequences and from how often those sequences occurred across donors. To predict cytomegalovirus infection status, the study combined high-throughput TCR immunosequencing, statistical association of individual TCRs with disease status, and machine learning. Along with the approximately 700-subject first cohort, a separate validation cohort of around 120 different subjects was used. The study was designed to test whether signatures of past pathogen exposure could be identified by cataloging public T cell receptors. A handful of DR-DQ haplotypes were handled as single units for association and clustering because linkage in the cohort was strong. Across about 370 genotyped donors of the cohort, an average of roughly 200,000 unique TCR beta nucleotide sequences per donor were sequenced, and around 19% of those sequences were non-productive. The T cell repertoires of 700 or so subjects were profiled by immunosequencing and related to cytomegalovirus serostatus. Donor age, sex, ethnicity and CMV serostatus were collected together with the repertoire data. All discovery cohort repertoires had been generated using a single sequencing platform. To study patterns of TCR occurrence, a later analysis re-analyzed previously published TCR beta repertoires from around 700 donors and added high-resolution HLA genotyping. Of the approximately 400 genotyped donors, 81% were placed in the genetic ancestry cluster associated with self-reported Caucasian donors. Typing coverage differed by locus: A, B, C, DRB1 and DQB1 were typed in about 629-640 donors, DQA1 in about 500, DPA1 in around 610, and DPB1 in roughly 470. An early release that covered fewer than 750 HLA-typed donors contained 300 to 350 gigabases of sequencing data and 65 million to 100 million unique TCR sequences. Genome-wide SNP genotypes for about 65% of the 666 donors were used in a later genetic analysis, which treated that subset as a discovery cohort.

Clipping removes 4 bases from V and 4 bases from J, with 9 as the unmatched junction base count. The germline V gene sets CDR1 to SGHRS and CDR2 to YFSETQ. The CDR3, cysteine through phenylalanine, is 16 amino acids long. Just the 48-base CDR3 DNA is kept, in frame starting at base 1. General findings and caveats noted by the study authors: A later analysis found that TCR association rates varied across HLA loci, with DRB1 alleles showing the most associated TCRs and HLA-C alleles the fewest. Roughly uniform sequencing depth across donors was assumed in presence/absence analyses, although this assumption may not hold. A later genetic analysis reported fewer N-insertions in productive TCRs among donors in an Asian-associated ancestry cluster than the approximately 670-donor mean. A later genetic analysis associated a missense DCLRE1C variant with V-gene and J-gene trimming of TCR beta chains, and an independent cohort replicated the association. The study listed approximately 160 TCR beta chains as associated with cytomegalovirus. According to a later analysis, parvovirus B19, influenza, CMV and Epstein-Barr virus appeared linked to several top co-occurrence clusters. Across donors, most TCR sequences were observed very rarely, whereas some public TCRs were present in many individuals. When HLA alleles, especially DR and DQ, strongly co-occurred, attributing TCR associations to individual alleles was difficult. The earlier analysis of a few hundred of the donors excluded approximately 15 rarely observed V segments, including chromosome 9 orphons, because counts were too low. A further reported finding was that TCR beta sequences accurately predicted the HLA-A and HLA-B alleles for most subjects in the first cohort. The authors suggested that the approach could potentially be generalized to other disease states and immunological phenotypes. Because some donors lacked HLA typing at each locus, the association tests relied only on the typed subset. Because the 87-base-pair reads could not distinguish some IMGT-functional V segments, including TRBV6-2 and TRBV6-3, those segments were excluded. A later analysis found that HLA-associated TCR beta chains were more clonally expanded and had lower generation probabilities than equally common non-associated chains. The sequencing pipeline was judged likely to have produced a cluster of highly shared sequence variants as a technical artifact. Broadly in line with IMGT annotations, most TCR beta V segments showed up in productive rearrangements about 90% or about 30% of the time in an earlier analysis of approximately 640 of the donors. Linkage disequilibrium might explain the correlated functional status among segregating V segments, but an unknown experimental factor could not be excluded. In both the original and validation cohorts, the classifier was reported to diagnose cytomegalovirus status with high specificity and sensitivity. For the cohort, immune exposure information was limited to CMV serostatus. A later analysis found that most CMV-associated TCR beta chains appeared HLA-restricted, with HLA associations seemingly driven largely by CMV exposure. In this cohort, only TCR beta chains were sequenced, and detectable features were limited by the absence of alpha or paired-chain data. In vitro tests confirmed that a few of the cytomegalovirus-associated TCR beta chains recognize cytomegalovirus antigens. At a false discovery rate of 0.05, a later analysis linked around 15,000 TCR beta sequences to specific HLA alleles.

The cohort consisted of 600 or so healthy bone marrow donors. At the time of sampling, every cohort member was nominally healthy, though immune exposures that went unrecorded were likely present. The donor tested CMV seropositive and was one of the 289 seropositive cohort members. A peripheral blood sample was provided by each donor, and peripheral blood mononuclear cells were used for TCR beta sequencing. Genomic DNA was extracted from the blood cell samples with the Qiagen DNeasy Blood Extraction Kit. Libraries came from the immunoSEQ multiplex PCR assay. A mixture of 60 forward primers for TCR Vbeta segments and 13 reverse primers for TCR Jbeta segments was used in the multiplex PCR. Amplification of the CDR3 region of rearranged TCR beta genes was performed with a multiplex PCR assay on genomic DNA. Amplified TCR beta libraries were sequenced as 87-base-pair reads on the Illumina HiSeq System. Per the authors' processing: A later analysis tallied around 82 million unique TCR beta chains across the 660 or so repertoires, and approximately 11 million of those chains were shared by two or more donors. Raw reads were error-corrected and collapsed into unique sequences by a nearest-neighbor algorithm in which closely related sequences were merged to remove PCR and sequencing errors. To assign V, D and J gene segments, CDR3 sequences were aligned to IMGT reference sequences. For a sequence to be retained, at least a six-nucleotide match to both a V gene segment and a J gene segment was required. Rearrangements were classified as productive when the CDR3 lacked stop codons and remained in frame with V and J, and all other rearrangements were classified as non-productive. Following IMGT convention, CDR3 was defined as the stretch from the second conserved V-encoded cysteine to the conserved J-encoded phenylalanine. The earlier analysis of 500 to 650 of the donors excluded any sequence lacking an unambiguous match to a single V gene segment. In an earlier analysis of 450 to 750 of the donors, a V segment was called functional when productive rearrangements were above 56.7%, and segregating when the standard deviation between donors exceeded 5%. A statistical classification framework was built for diagnosing cytomegalovirus status from the catalog of TCR beta chain sequences. V and J gene assignment, in a later analysis, came from comparing TCR nucleotide sequences with IMGT/GENE-DB human TR gene sequences. A later analysis assigned CDR3 sequences and most-parsimonious VDJ recombination scenarios with the TCRdist pipeline. In a later analysis, each TCR beta chain was defined by its CDR3 amino acid sequence together with its V-gene family, and reads without a unique V-gene family were excluded. A later analysis removed 592 highly shared, low-generation-probability nucleotide sequences to deal with suspected cross-contamination and a sequencing artifact. In a later analysis, a clonal expansion index was calculated for each public chain from normalized within-repertoire ranks of inferred template counts. In a later analysis, generation probabilities were computed using a VDJ recombination model fitted to out-of-frame rearrangements, and the results were checked against IGoR. A later analysis scored TCR-TCR, TCR-HLA and TCR-CMV co-occurrence with hypergeometric tests, applying a repertoire-size bias correction to TCR pairs. In a later analysis, false discovery rates were estimated by permuting HLA or CMV assignments 20 times. In a later analysis, co-occurring TCRs were grouped with DBSCAN, and TCRdist sequence similarity was added when clustering was performed within HLA-allele-positive subsets. Repertoires with fewer than 30,000 or more than 120,000 public chains were left out of co-occurrence clustering, as were about 5 repertoires with anomalous nucleotide sharing. In TCRdb, the immuneACCESS table is reduced to in-frame sequences with V and J assigned. These tables do not hold every clone; where another copy was compared, an unresolved V gene accounts for under half, and the others remain unexplained. The V and J calls and clone size were taken over from that table, and D and trimming were inferred from the DNA. This sample holds 120,000 or so clones; 82% were observed only once. The top ten constitute 11% of the sample.

This chain joins TRBV5-1 to TRBJ2-1, with 9 bases in between that match TRBD2. The sample comprised PBMCs. The source of this sequence is a male donor in good health and CMV-seropositive. The CDR3 region reads CASSQALAGLYNEQFF. DNA sequence: TGCGCCAGCAGCCAGGCCCTAGCGGGACTATACAATGAGCAGTTCTTC.